A selection of T cell receptor beta chains follows, all from one sample in a study of response to subunit inactivated influenza vaccine. TCRdb re-analysed the RT-PCR reads in MiXCR, keeping a single row per CDR3 protein. Of 430,000 or so distinct CDR3 sequences in the sample, approximately 11% are singletons; the top ten hold about an eighth. Sequencing used PBMCs from blood, obtained 45 days after vaccination. These receptors came from a man in his fifties who received an inactivated influenza vaccine. Each CDR3 is given with its conserved first and last residue. A D gene is named only where the DNA matches it firmly. Rows give clone size only sometimes, using once, few, many, or a class for an expanded clone.

d_call	v_call	clone_size	j_call	cdr3_nt	cdr3_aa
TRBD2	TRBV3-1	NA	TRBJ2-7	TGTGCCAGCAGCCAGGGGACTAGCGGCGAAACCTACGAGCAGTACTTC	CASSQGTSGETYEQYF
NA	TRBV7-2	few	TRBJ2-1	TGTGCCAGCAGCATGAGGACTTGCGGGGTTTTGAATGAGCAGTTCTTC	CASSMRTCGVLNEQFF
TRBD1	TRBV7-6	NA	TRBJ2-3	TGTGCCAGCAGCAGGACAGGGGGCAGGGGGGATACGCAGTATTTT	CASSRTGGRGDTQYF
TRBD2	TRBV7-8	few	TRBJ2-3	TGTGCCAGCAGCTTATGGGGACTAGGCACAGATACGCAGTATTTT	CASSLWGLGTDTQYF
TRBD2	TRBV20-1	many	TRBJ2-3	TGCAGTGTCGTAGCGGGGACTTGGGCAGATACGCAGTATTTT	CSVVAGTWADTQYF
TRBD1	TRBV9	many	TRBJ2-7	TGTGCCAGCAGCCCACCGGGACAGGGATGGTACGAGCAGTACTTC	CASSPPGQGWYEQYF
NA	TRBV6-1	many	TRBJ1-5	TGTGCCAGCAGTGATTCAGGGGTGAGGCAGCCCCAGCATTTT	CASSDSGVRQPQHF
NA	TRBV20-1	many	TRBJ2-3	TGCAGTGCTAAGGACAGTTACACAGATACGCAGTATTTT	CSAKDSYTDTQYF
TRBD2	TRBV4-1	few	TRBJ2-7	TGCGCCAGCAGCCAAGAGGTCCTAGCGGGGGCCTACGAGCAGTACTTC	CASSQEVLAGAYEQYF
NA	TRBV28	few	TRBJ2-5	TGTGCCAGCAGTTCCACACAGGGATGGGAGACCCAGTACTTC	CASSSTQGWETQYF
NA	TRBV4-2	NA	TRBJ2-1	TGTGCCAGCAGCCCGACCGGGTCCCTCAATGAGCAGTTCTTC	CASSPTGSLNEQFF
NA	TRBV7-2	many	TRBJ1-6	TGTGCCAGCAGCCCGACACAGAATTCACCCCTCCACTTT	CASSPTQNSPLHF
NA	TRBV10-1	NA	TRBJ2-1	TGCGCCAGCAGTGGAGGGACAAGATACAATGAGCAGTTCTTC	CASSGGTRYNEQFF
NA	TRBV5-1	few	TRBJ2-7	TGCGCCAGCAGCTTTAGTCCGGAACGCGTTAGGGGGCAGTACTTC	CASSFSPERVRGQYF
NA	TRBV24-1	few	TRBJ2-1	TGTGCCACCAGTGATTTTATCGCAGGCAACTACAATGAGCAGTTCTTC	CATSDFIAGNYNEQFF
NA	TRBV20-1	NA	TRBJ1-3	TGCAGTGCTCCCTACCCTCTTCTTGGAAACACCATATATTTT	CSAPYPLLGNTIYF
NA	TRBV7-9	NA	TRBJ1-2	TGTGCCAGCAGCTTAGAGTCACAGCTCCGCTATGGCTACACCTTC	CASSLESQLRYGYTF
NA	TRBV15	few	TRBJ2-1	TGTGCCACCAGCATTGACAGACTAAATGAGCAGTTCTTC	CATSIDRLNEQFF
NA	TRBV12-3/TRBV12-4	many	TRBJ1-6	TGTGCCAGCAGTTTGAACACTCAGGCAACACCCCTCCACTTT	CASSLNTQATPLHF
TRBD1	TRBV4-3	many	TRBJ2-1	TGCGCCAGCAGCCAAGACCTGGCGGACAGGTCCCTTCGGAATGAGCAGTTCTTC	CASSQDLADRSLRNEQFF
NA	TRBV15	many	TRBJ1-5	TGTGCCACCAGCAGGGCAGGGAGTCAGCCCCAGCATTTT	CATSRAGSQPQHF
TRBD1	TRBV6-5	NA	TRBJ1-6	TGTGCCAGCAGTTACTCGGGGACAGAAGCACCCCTCCACTTT	CASSYSGTEAPLHF
NA	TRBV20-1	NA	TRBJ1-1	TGCAGTGCTGGGAAAGCCAACACTGAAGCTTTCTTT	CSAGKANTEAFF
NA	TRBV7-2	NA	TRBJ2-1	TGTGCCAGCAGCATACCGGGACCGGAGGGGAATGAGCAGTTCTTC	CASSIPGPEGNEQFF
TRBD2	TRBV20-1	NA	TRBJ2-3	TGCAGTGCTAGTAGCGGGAGTGTTTGGACAGATACGCAGTATTTT	CSASSGSVWTDTQYF
NA	TRBV29-1	NA	TRBJ2-5	TGCAGCGGGCGAACAGGAAAAGAGACCCAGTACTTC	CSGRTGKETQYF
NA	TRBV20-1	NA	TRBJ1-1	TGCAGTGCTAGAGATCTACAGGGAGGTACTGAAGCTTTCTTT	CSARDLQGGTEAFF
NA	TRBV10-3	many	TRBJ1-1	TGTGCCATCAGTGTACAGGGAGGAGGCACTGAAGCTTTCTTT	CAISVQGGGTEAFF
TRBD1	TRBV29-1	NA	TRBJ2-1	TGCAGCGTTGGGAAAAAGTCCGGGTCCGGGACAGGGATCTACAATGAGCAGTTCTTC	CSVGKKSGSGTGIYNEQFF
NA	TRBV5-1	NA	TRBJ2-1	TGCGCCAGCAGCTCTCCTTTAGGGGATCACAATGAGCAGTTCTTC	CASSSPLGDHNEQFF
NA	TRBV7-8	NA	TRBJ1-1	TGTGCCAGCAGCTTCGCCCTAGAGTTGAACACTGAAGCTTTCTTT	CASSFALELNTEAFF
TRBD1	TRBV12-3/TRBV12-4	NA	TRBJ1-5	TGTGCCAGCAGGAGGACAGGCGACAATCAGCCCCAGCATTTT	CASRRTGDNQPQHF
NA	TRBV7-2	many	TRBJ2-2	TGTGCCAGCAGCGCCCGACAGGTCACCGGGGAGCTGTTTTTT	CASSARQVTGELFF
NA	TRBV28	NA	TRBJ2-5	TGTGCCAGCAGGCCCGGACTACAAGAGACCCAGTACTTC	CASRPGLQETQYF
NA	TRBV6-5	NA	TRBJ1-2	TGTGCCAGCAGTTCCCGCGCAGACAGTGGCTGCTACACCTTC	CASSSRADSGCYTF
TRBD2	TRBV30	once	TRBJ2-7	TGTGCCTGGAGGGCCGGGGGTAGCGGGGCGTACGAGCAGTACTTC	CAWRAGGSGAYEQYF
NA	TRBV14	NA	TRBJ2-1	TGTGCCAGCAGCTACTTCGAAGGTCCTCCTCGGAATGAGCAGTTCTTC	CASSYFEGPPRNEQFF
NA	TRBV5-1	many	TRBJ2-7	TGCGCCAGCAGCCACAGCGGTAGCTCCTACGAGCAGTACTTC	CASSHSGSSYEQYF
NA	TRBV11-2	few	TRBJ2-1	TGTGCCTCTACTGACGGTTACAATGAGCAGTTCTTC	CASTDGYNEQFF
TRBD2	TRBV20-1	NA	TRBJ2-1	TGCAGTGCTGGGATCTCTAGCGGGCATACCTACAATGAGCAGTTCTTC	CSAGISSGHTYNEQFF
NA	TRBV5-1	few	TRBJ2-6	TGCGCCAGCAATTCAGGGGAGCTTGGGGGGGCCAACGTCCTGACTTTC	CASNSGELGGANVLTF
NA	TRBV7-3	NA	TRBJ2-3	TGTGCCAGCAGCCGAGGGTTAATAGCGGAAGATACGCAGTATTTT	CASSRGLIAEDTQYF
TRBD1	TRBV5-1	NA	TRBJ2-7	TGCGCCAGCAGCTTGCCCGGGACAGCCTACGAGCAGTACTTC	CASSLPGTAYEQYF
NA	TRBV24-1	many	TRBJ2-2	TGTGCCACCAGTGGAAGTACCGGGGAGCTGTTTTTT	CATSGSTGELFF
NA	TRBV3-1	NA	TRBJ1-6	TGTGCCAGCAGCCTAAGGGGCGGCTCTTCACCCCTCCACTTT	CASSLRGGSSPLHF